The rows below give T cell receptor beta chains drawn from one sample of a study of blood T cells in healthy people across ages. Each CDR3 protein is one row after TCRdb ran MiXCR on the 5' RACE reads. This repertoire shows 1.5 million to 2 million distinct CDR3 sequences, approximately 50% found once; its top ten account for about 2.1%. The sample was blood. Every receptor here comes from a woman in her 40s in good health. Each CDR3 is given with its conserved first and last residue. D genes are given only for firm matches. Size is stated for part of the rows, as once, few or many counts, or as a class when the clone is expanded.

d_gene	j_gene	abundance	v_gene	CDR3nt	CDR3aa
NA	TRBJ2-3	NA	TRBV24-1	TGTGCCACCAGTGATATGACAGAGCGATCTAGCACAGATACGCAGTATTTT	CATSDMTERSSTDTQYF
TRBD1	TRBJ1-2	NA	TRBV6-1	TGTGCCAGCAGCGGACAGGGGGTATGGTATGGCTACACCTTC	CASSGQGVWYGYTF
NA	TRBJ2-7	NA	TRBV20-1	TGCAGTGCTAGAGATTTAGTCGCTCTGTACGAGCAGTACTTC	CSARDLVALYEQYF
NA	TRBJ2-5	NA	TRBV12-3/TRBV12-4	TGTGCCAGCAGTTTATGGGAGACCCAAGAGACCCAGTACTTC	CASSLWETQETQYF
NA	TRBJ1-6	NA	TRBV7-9	TGTGCCAGCAGCTTAGCAGCAGGCTCCTATAATTCACCCCTCCACTTT	CASSLAAGSYNSPLHF
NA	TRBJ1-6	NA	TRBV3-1	TGTGCCAGCAGCCAACAGGGGAACCTTTCACCCCTCCACTTT	CASSQQGNLSPLHF
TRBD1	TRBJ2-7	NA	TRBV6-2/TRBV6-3	TGTGCCAGCAGTTGGGCCACAGGGGACGAGCAGTACTTC	CASSWATGDEQYF
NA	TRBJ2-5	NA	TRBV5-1	TGCGCCAGCAGCGTCCCGACACCGGAGACCCAGTACTTC	CASSVPTPETQYF
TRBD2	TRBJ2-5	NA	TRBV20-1	TGCAGTGCTAGACCGACTAGCGGTTTAGAGACCCAGTACTTC	CSARPTSGLETQYF
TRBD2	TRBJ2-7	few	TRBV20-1	TGCAGTGCTGGGGCGGTTGGCGGGGGTTCTAACGAGCAGTACTTC	CSAGAVGGGSNEQYF
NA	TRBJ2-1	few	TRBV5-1	TGCGCCAGCAGCACAAGGGGGATCCCATGGTATGAGCAGTTCTTC	CASSTRGIPWYEQFF
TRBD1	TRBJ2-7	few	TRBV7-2	TGTGCCAGCAGCCTCATTTATCCGGACAGGAACCCCTACGAGCAGTACTTC	CASSLIYPDRNPYEQYF
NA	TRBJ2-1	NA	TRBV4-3	TGCGCCAGCAGCCATCTCGGGACTCCAAAGTACAATGAGCAGTTCTTC	CASSHLGTPKYNEQFF
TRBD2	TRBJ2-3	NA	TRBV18	TGTGCCAGCTCACCCCCGGCTAGCGGGGGCACAGATACGCAGTATTTT	CASSPPASGGTDTQYF
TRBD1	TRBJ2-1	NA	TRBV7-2	TGTGCCAGCAGGTGGGACAGGGAAGGCCTCAATGAGCAGTTCTTC	CASRWDREGLNEQFF
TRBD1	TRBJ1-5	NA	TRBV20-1	TGCAGTGCTAGAACATGGGACAGGTCTCAGCCCCAGCATTTT	CSARTWDRSQPQHF
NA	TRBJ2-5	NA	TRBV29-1	TGCAGCGTTGAAATAGCGCTCCGATCCTACAATGAGCAGTACTTC	CSVEIALRSYNEQYF
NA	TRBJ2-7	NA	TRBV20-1	TGCAGTGCTAGGGAAGGATCCCAGGCGAGGCAGTACTTC	CSAREGSQARQYF
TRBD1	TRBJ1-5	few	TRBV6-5	TGTGCCAGCTCGGGACAGAATAGCAATCAGCCCCAGCATTTT	CASSGQNSNQPQHF
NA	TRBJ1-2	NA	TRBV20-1	TGCAGTGCACCTAGGGGTTATGGCTACACCTTC	CSAPRGYGYTF
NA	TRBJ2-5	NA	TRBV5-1	TGCGCCAGCAGCTTGAGGCTAGCTCTGGAGACCCAGTACTTC	CASSLRLALETQYF
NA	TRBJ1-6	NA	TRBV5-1	TGCGCCAGCAGCTTGGCCACTCTTGGGGGTAGCAATTCACCCCTCCACTTT	CASSLATLGGSNSPLHF
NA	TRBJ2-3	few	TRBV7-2	TGTGCCAGCAGCTTTGGTGCCCTAGCGAGGAGCACAGATACGCAGTATTTT	CASSFGALARSTDTQYF
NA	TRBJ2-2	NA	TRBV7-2	TGTGCCAGCAGCTTAGCTGTGGGACAAGTCACCGGGGAGCTGTTTTTT	CASSLAVGQVTGELFF
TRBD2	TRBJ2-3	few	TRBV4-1	TGCGCCAGCAGCCAAGATTACAGCGGGGGTGCAGATACGCAGTATTTT	CASSQDYSGGADTQYF
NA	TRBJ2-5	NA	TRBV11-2	TGTGCATGGGGAAGGGAAGAGACCCAGTACTTC	CAWGREETQYF
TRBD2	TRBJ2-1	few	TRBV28	TGTGCCAGCACATACGCGGGGGGGTCTAATAATGAGCAGTTCTTC	CASTYAGGSNNEQFF
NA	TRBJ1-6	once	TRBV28	TGTGCCAGCAGTTCAAGGGTCACCTATTCACCCCTCCACTTT	CASSSRVTYSPLHF
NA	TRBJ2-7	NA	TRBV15	TGTGCCACCAGCAGAGATACCCAGGGTTCCTACGAGCAGTACTTC	CATSRDTQGSYEQYF
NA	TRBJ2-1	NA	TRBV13	TGTCCCAGCAGCTATCAGGGGAATGGCTACAATGAGCAGTTCTTC	CPSSYQGNGYNEQFF
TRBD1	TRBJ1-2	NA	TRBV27	TGTGCCAGCAGCCCACCACAGGGGCGCCTCTATGGCTACACCTTC	CASSPPQGRLYGYTF
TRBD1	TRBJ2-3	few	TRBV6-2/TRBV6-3	TGTGCCAGCAGTTACGGGGACAGGGCCCGAGATACGCAGTATTTT	CASSYGDRARDTQYF
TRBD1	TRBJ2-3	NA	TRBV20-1	TGCAGTGCTCATGGACAGGGCGGCGCAGATACGCAGTATTTT	CSAHGQGGADTQYF
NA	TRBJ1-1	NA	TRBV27	TGTGCCAGCAGCACCCATGGGGGGAATTGGAACACTGAAGCTTTCTTT	CASSTHGGNWNTEAFF
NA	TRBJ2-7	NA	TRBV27	TGTGCCAGCAGTATCATGGTAGCGGTTCTCCACGAGCAGTACTTC	CASSIMVAVLHEQYF
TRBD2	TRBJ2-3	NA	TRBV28	TGTGCCAGCAGTCAAGGACTAGCATCTACGCAGTATTTT	CASSQGLASTQYF
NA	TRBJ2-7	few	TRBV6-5	TGTGCCAGCAGACACGGGTACGAGCAGTACTTC	CASRHGYEQYF
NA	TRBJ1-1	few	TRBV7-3	TGTGCCAGCAGTTTAATGGGGGGGAACACTGAAGCTTTCTTT	CASSLMGGNTEAFF
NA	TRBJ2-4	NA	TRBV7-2	TGTGCCAGCAGCTTCCCGGGGGCGGGGGCCAAAAACATTCAGTACTTC	CASSFPGAGAKNIQYF
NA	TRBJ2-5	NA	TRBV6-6	TGTGCCAGCAGTTACCTACGAGGGACTGCCGAAGAGACCCAGTACTTC	CASSYLRGTAEETQYF
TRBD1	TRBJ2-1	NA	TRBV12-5	TGTGCTAGTGGACGGACCAGGGGGCAGGACAATGAGCAGTTCTTC	CASGRTRGQDNEQFF
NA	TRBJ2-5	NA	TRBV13	TGTGCCAGCAGCCGATACGGGAGGGGGCCCCAAGAGACCCAGTACTTC	CASSRYGRGPQETQYF
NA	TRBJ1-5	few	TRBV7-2	TGTGCCAGCAGCTTCCGGGACCCCAATCAGCCCCAGCATTTT	CASSFRDPNQPQHF
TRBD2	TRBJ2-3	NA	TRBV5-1	TGCGCCAGCAGCTTACAGGGGACTAGCGGAATCACAGATACGCAGTATTTT	CASSLQGTSGITDTQYF
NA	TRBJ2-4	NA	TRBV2	TGTGCCAGCAGAGACAACGTAGCCAAAAACATTCAGTACTTC	CASRDNVAKNIQYF
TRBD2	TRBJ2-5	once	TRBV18	TGTGCCAGCTCACCGGTTCGGGGGGGCTCTGAGACCCAGTACTTC	CASSPVRGGSETQYF
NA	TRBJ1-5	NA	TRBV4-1	TGCGCCAGCAGCCAGGAAAGGGCGAACAGCAATCAGCCCCAGCATTTT	CASSQERANSNQPQHF
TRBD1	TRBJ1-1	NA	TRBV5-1	TGCGCCAGCAGCGCTGGGACAGCAGAGAGAGCTTTCTTT	CASSAGTAERAFF
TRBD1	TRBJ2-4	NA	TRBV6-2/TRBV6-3	TGTGCCAGCAAGGAGGACAGGGGGCCGAGGCAGTACTTC	CASKEDRGPRQYF
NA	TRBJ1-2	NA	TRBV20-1	TGCAGTGCTAGAGTAGGGGCCGATGGCTACACCTTC	CSARVGADGYTF
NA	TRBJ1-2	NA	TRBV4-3	TGCGCCAGCAGCCAAGATTTGTACCAGGGGAACGGCTACACCTTC	CASSQDLYQGNGYTF
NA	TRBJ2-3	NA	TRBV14	TGTGCCAGCAGCGGGCTCGGACGAGATACGCAGTATTTT	CASSGLGRDTQYF